The source of this T cell receptor beta chain is a study of human T cells and chemical hapten exposure. As for the study in general: Application of 0.01% DPC to the upper back was done by patch test, with a reading at 6 days. Cases of alopecia areata, totalis or universalis occurred in a predominantly female patient group. TCR yields per sample varied mostly from small pooled library volume differences.

This clonotype has only a few counts. Its target is not known. Points from the study as a whole: DPC sensitization left the count of TCRs above 1 in 1000 unchanged.

Specified time point: patch test 2, 6 weeks after DPC sensitization. Treatment in this sample: therapeutic diphenylcyclopropenone sensitization with weekly scalp DPC. The CDR3 is 15 residues long. The germline V gene encodes CDR1 LGHNA and CDR2 YSLEER. Trimming took 0 bases from V and 5 from J, leaving 13 bases between them. TCRdb reprocessed the RACE reads via MiXCR and lists one record per CDR3 protein. The repertoire includes around 99,000 distinct CDR3 sequences, less than 10% of them detected once, and approximately 2.8% sits in the top ten. The sample here was whole blood, taken in connection with sensitization to the hapten diphenylcyclopropenone (DPC). The V call is TRBV4-3, the J call TRBJ1-1; D unclear. The origin of this receptor is a woman in her 40s with alopecia areata. Some clones in this sample may be carry-over from other donors' samples. The CDR3: CASSQDRIKGTEAFF. The CDR3 nucleotides read TGCGCCAGCAGCCAAGATCGCATCAAGGGTACTGAAGCTTTCTTT.